This note documents a single TCR beta chain sequence. The target antigen is unknown. This entry belongs to a study of T cells in Graves' hyperthyroidism and ophthalmopathy. Amplification of TCR beta CDR3 regions was performed using RNA transcripts as template. Carried out on the TCR CDR3, a first-round RT-PCR used the HTBI primer set. TCRdb re-analysed the multiplex PCR reads in MiXCR, keeping a single row per CDR3 protein. The table has roughly 290,000 distinct CDR3 sequences, 13% seen once. Study-wide results and limits: Blood shared most expanded thyroid clonotypes above 0.001.

Germline V gene lookup returns CDR1 MGHDK and CDR2 SYGVNS. The CDR3 sequence is 13 residues long. V shed 6 bases and J shed 0 bases, with 9 bases lying between them. Patients aged 18 to 65 with hyperthyroidism were newly diagnosed, with duration under 2 months. Thyroid ultrasound and orbital computed tomography, with clinical symptoms and serum thyroxine and TRAb, informed diagnoses. The PBMCs were taken from 10 ml of fresh peripheral blood. The sequenced material came from blood. The chain combines TRBV25-1 with TRBJ2-7; D ambiguous. This clonotype was sampled from a woman under 40 with Graves' hyperthyroidism that later progressed to Graves' ophthalmopathy. CDR3 sequence: CASRDGFSYEQYF. The CDR3 region has the DNA TGTGCCAGCAGGGACGGATTCTCCTACGAGCAGTACTTC.